The source of this T cell receptor beta chain is a study of T cells in Graves' hyperthyroidism and ophthalmopathy. Study background: Specimen type is peripheral blood, collected at initial diagnosis prior to any treatment. Study-wide results and caveats: Clonotypes that were expanded in thyroid above 0.001 mostly appeared in blood too.

Amplified TCR beta CDR3 regions came from RNA transcripts. Initially, a first-round RT-PCR of the TCR CDR3 employed the HTBI primer set. One entry per CDR3 protein, called by TCRdb with MiXCR from the multiplex PCR reads. The sample holds 500,000 to 650,000 distinct CDR3 sequences, about 14% seen once. This clonotype occurred many times. As yet, its antigen is unknown. This CDR3 region has 15 residues. Deletions cut 5 bases from V and 3 bases from J, with 14 bases between. Per germline, CDR1 MNHNS and CDR2 SASEGT. Exclusion of patients followed from uncontrolled infection, other autoimmune disease, pregnancy or lactation. The PBMCs were sourced from fresh peripheral blood (around 9.9 ml).

J is TRBJ2-1 and V is TRBV6-1, with a possible D match to TRBD1 (5 bases). This receptor was taken from a woman aged 50 to 65 with Graves' ophthalmopathy. The source material was blood. For the CDR3, the DNA is TGTGCCAGCAGTACCAGGGTACCTAACTACAATGAGCAGTTCTTC. Its protein product is CASSTRVPNYNEQFF.